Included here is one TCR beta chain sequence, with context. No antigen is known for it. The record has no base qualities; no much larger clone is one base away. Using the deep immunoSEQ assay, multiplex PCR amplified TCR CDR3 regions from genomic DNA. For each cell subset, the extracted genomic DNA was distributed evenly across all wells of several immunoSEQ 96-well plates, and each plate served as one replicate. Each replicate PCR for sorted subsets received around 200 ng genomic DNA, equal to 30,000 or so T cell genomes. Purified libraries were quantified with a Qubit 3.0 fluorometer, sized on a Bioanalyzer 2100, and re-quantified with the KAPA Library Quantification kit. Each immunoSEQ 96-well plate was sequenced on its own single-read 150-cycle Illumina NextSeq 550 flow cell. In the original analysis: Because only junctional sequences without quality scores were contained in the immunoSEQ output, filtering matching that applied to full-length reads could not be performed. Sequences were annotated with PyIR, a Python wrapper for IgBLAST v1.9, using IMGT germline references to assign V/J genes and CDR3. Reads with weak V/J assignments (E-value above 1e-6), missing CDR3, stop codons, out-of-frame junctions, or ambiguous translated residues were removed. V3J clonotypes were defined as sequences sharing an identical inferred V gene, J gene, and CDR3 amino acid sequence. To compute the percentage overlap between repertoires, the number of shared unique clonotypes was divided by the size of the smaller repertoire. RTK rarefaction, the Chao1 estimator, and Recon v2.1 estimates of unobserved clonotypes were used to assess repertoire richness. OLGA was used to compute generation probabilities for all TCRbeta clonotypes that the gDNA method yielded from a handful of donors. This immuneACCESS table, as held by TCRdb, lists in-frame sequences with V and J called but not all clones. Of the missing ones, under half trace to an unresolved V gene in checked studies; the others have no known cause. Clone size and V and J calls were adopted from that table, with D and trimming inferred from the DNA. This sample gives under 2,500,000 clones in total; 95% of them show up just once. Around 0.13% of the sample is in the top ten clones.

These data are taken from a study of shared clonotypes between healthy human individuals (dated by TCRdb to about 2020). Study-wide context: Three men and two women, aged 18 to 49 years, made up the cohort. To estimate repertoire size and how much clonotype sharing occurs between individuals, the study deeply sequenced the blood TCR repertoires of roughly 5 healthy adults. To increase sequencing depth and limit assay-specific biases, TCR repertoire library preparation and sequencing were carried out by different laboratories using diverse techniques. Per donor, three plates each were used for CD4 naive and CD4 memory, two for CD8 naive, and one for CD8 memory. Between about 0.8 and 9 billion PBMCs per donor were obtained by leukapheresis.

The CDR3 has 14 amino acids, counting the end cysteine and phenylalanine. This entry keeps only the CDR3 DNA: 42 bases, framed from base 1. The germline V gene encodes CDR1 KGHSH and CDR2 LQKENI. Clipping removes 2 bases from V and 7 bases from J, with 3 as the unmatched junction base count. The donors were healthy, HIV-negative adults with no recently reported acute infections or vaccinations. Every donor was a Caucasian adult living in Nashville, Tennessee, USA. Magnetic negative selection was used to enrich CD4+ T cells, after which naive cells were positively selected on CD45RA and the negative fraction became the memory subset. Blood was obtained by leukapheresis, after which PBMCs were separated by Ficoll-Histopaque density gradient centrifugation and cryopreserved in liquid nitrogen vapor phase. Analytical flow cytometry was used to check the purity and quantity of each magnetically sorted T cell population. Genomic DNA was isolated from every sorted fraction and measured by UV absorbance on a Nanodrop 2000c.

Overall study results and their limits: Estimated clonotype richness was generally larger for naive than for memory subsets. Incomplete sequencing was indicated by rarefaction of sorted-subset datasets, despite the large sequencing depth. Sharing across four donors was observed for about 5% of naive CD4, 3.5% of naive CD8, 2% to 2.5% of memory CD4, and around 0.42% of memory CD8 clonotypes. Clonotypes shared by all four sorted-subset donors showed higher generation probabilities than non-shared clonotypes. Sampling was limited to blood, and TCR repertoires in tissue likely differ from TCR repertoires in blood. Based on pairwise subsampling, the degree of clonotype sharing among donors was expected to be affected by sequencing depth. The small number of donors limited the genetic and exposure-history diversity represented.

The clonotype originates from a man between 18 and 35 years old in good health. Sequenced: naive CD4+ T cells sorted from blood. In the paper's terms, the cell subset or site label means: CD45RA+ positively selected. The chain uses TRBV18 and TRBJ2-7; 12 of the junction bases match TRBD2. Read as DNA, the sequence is TGTGCCAGCTCACCAACCGGGACTAGCGGGGAGCAGTACTTC. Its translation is CASSPTGTSGEQYF.